The next 24 T cell receptor beta chains were all read from a single sample in a study of vaccination effects on CD4 cells after COVID-19. Antigen-specific CD4+ T cells expanded by the ViraFEST assay with viral peptide pools were then sequenced. When more than 9 days of culture had elapsed, CD4+ T cells were isolated. Nucleocapsid antibodies were negative in the vaccine recipients, who had never had SARS-CoV-2 infection. Clones were sequenced by immunoSEQ multiplex PCR, and TCRdb holds only the in-frame ones, with some missing. The sample lists tens of thousands of clones, roughly 78% occurring once. These receptors' targets are unknown. Sequences were derived from CD4+ T cells from PBMCs cultured with HCoV-OC43 spike peptides, sampled before COVID-19 vaccination. As to subset: HCoV-OC43 spike overlapping peptide pool stimulation. All receptors derive from a human donor who received a COVID-19 vaccine.

This rearrangement joins TRBV6-5 to TRBJ2-1; D not certain. Germline CDR1 is MNHEY and CDR2 is SVGAGI. Trimming took off 2 bases at V and 4 bases at J, with 6 bases between the two ends. The CDR3 has 13 amino acids. Written as DNA, the CDR3 is TGTGCCAGCAGTTACGACGGATACAATGAGCAGTTCTTC. This sequence encodes CASSYDGYNEQFF.

This clone was seen only once. This chain connects TRBV9 to TRBJ2-3; 7 bases are a match to TRBD2. Germline V gives CDR1 SGDLS, CDR2 YYNGEE. V lost 3 bases to trimming and J lost 2 bases; unmatched junction nucleotides: 6. The CDR3 covers 15 residues. DNA for the CDR3: TGTGCCAGCAGCGCCTTGCGGGGGACCACAGATACGCAGTATTTT. Its translation: CASSALRGTTDTQYF.

This clone was found a few times. This chain uses TRBV18 with TRBJ1-6; D possibly corresponds to TRBD1 (6 bases). V dropped 3 bases and J dropped 9 bases, with 21 bases sitting between them. Germline CDR1 KGHSH, CDR2 LQKENI. The CDR3 spans 17 residues. This CDR3 is CASSPIRGGEGGSPLHF. CDR3 coding DNA: TGTGCCAGCTCACCGATCCGGGGGGGAGAAGGGGGTTCACCCCTCCACTTT.

In its sample, this clone was seen once. V gene TRBV2 combines with J gene TRBJ2-6; 8 nucleotides agree with TRBD1. The CDR3 sequence is 16 residues long. V dropped 5 bases and J dropped 4; count of bases not matched to a gene: 7. Germline V gene data show CDR1 as SNHLY and CDR2 as FYNNEI. The CDR3 here is CASSTGTGAGANVLTF. The CDR3 region has the DNA TGTGCCAGCAGTACCGGGACAGGCGCAGGGGCCAACGTCCTGACTTTC.

The V call is TRBV6-2 or TRBV6-3, the J call TRBJ2-1; D unresolved. Germline V gene lookup returns CDR1 MNHEY and CDR2 SVGEGT. This CDR3 comprises 14 residues. The V and J ends lost 0 bases and 7 bases respectively, with 10 bases between them. The CDR3 nucleotides read TGTGCCAGCAGTTACTCTTACGGCTCAAATGAGCAGTTCTTC. It is translated as CASSYSYGSNEQFF.

The rearrangement links TRBV2 to TRBJ1-5; D perhaps matches TRBD1 (5 bases). Germline loops: CDR1 SNHLY, CDR2 FYNNEI. V was clipped by 1 base and J by 1 base, with 8 bases between them. The CDR3 consists of 15 residues. CDR3 DNA sequence: TGTGCCAGCAGTGAAGGACAGACAAGCAATCAGCCCCAGCATTTT. This gives the protein CASSEGQTSNQPQHF.

The chain carries TRBV6-2 or TRBV6-3 and TRBJ1-2; D gene uncertain. The CDR3 runs 15 residues. Trimming pared 0 bases from V and 0 bases from J, leaving 8 bases between. The germline V gene encodes CDR1 MNHEY and CDR2 SVGEGT. Here the CDR3 DNA reads TGTGCCAGCAGTTACTCGGGCAGGACTAACTATGGCTACACCTTC. It is translated as CASSYSGRTNYGYTF.

The chain uses TRBV12-3 or TRBV12-4 and TRBJ1-1, with D unclear. V was cut by 5 bases and J by 5 bases, with 12 bases left in between. The CDR3 runs 13 residues. CDR3 region: CASSTQRGTEAFF. The CDR3 DNA reads TGTGCCAGCAGTACGCAGCGGGGAACTGAAGCTTTCTTT.

This clone was found a few times. The J gene is TRBJ1-5, the V gene TRBV19; D might be TRBD1 (6 bases). V was pared by 2 bases and J by 15 bases, with 23 bases between. The germline V gene has CDR1 LNHDA and CDR2 SQIVND (reference sequence). The CDR3 totals 15 residues. The CDR3 spells CASSITPGAGAIWHF. The CDR3 coding sequence is TGTGCCAGTAGTATAACCCCCGGGGCAGGGGCGATTTGGCATTTT.

This clone was observed a handful of times. This rearrangement joins TRBV6-5 to TRBJ1-5; 8 bases align to TRBD1. This CDR3 has 14 amino acids. Trimming cost V 11 bases and J 2 bases; bases outside gene matches: 8. Germline V gene lookup returns CDR1 MNHEY and CDR2 SVGAGI. The CDR3 spells CAVYRGAGNQPQHF. The CDR3 DNA is TGTGCCGTGTACAGGGGGGCGGGCAATCAGCCCCAGCATTTT.

This clone was picked up one time. This rearrangement joins TRBV18 to TRBJ1-5; maybe TRBD1 (6 bases). V lost 2 bases and J lost 1, with 9 bases in between. The CDR3 sequence is 15 residues long. The germline CDR1 and CDR2 sequences are KGHSH and LQKENI. CDR3: CASSPKDRSNQPQHF. CDR3 coding DNA: TGTGCCAGCTCACCAAAGGACAGAAGCAATCAGCCCCAGCATTTT.

This clone was detected a few times. The chain links TRBV5-1 to TRBJ1-6; D is ambiguous. Looked up from germline, CDR1 is SGHRS and CDR2 is YFSETQ. The CDR3 length is 14 residues. Trimming cost V 2 bases and J 7 bases, with 10 bases left between them. The DNA of the CDR3 is TGCGCCAGCAGCTTCGAGCGGCCAAATTCACCCCTCCACTTT. This gives the protein CASSFERPNSPLHF.

This chain connects TRBV27 to TRBJ2-3, with TRBD1 identical over 7 bases. The length of the CDR3 is 17 residues. V lost 7 bases to trimming and J lost 0 bases; unmatched junction nucleotides: 13. The V gene's germline CDR1 is MNHEY and CDR2 SMNVEV (reference sequence). The CDR3 coding sequence is TGTGCCAGCACCCCCTTTGCCGGGACAGTTAGCACAGATACGCAGTATTTT. This translates into CASTPFAGTVSTDTQYF.

This clone was seen a few times. This sequence joins TRBV5-1 and TRBJ1-3; no firm D call. The germline V gene has CDR1 SGHRS and CDR2 YFSETQ. V was shortened by 4 bases and J by 8 bases, with 13 bases between the two germline ends. This CDR3 is built from 13 residues. CDR3 residues: CASSPQGGDTIYF. The CDR3 bases are TGCGCCAGCAGCCCCCAAGGTGGCGACACCATATATTTT. Full variable domain (rest looked up from reference TRBV5-1 and TRBJ1-3): KAGVTQTPRYLIKTRGQQVTLSCSPISGHRSVSWYQQTPGQGLQFLFEYFSETQRNKGNFPGRFSGRQFSNSRSEMNVSTLELGDSALYLCASSPQGGDTIYFGEGSWLTVV.

The rearrangement links TRBV6-5 to TRBJ1-5; a possible D gene is TRBD1 (5 bases). This CDR3 spans 13 amino acids. Looked up from germline, CDR1 is MNHEY and CDR2 is SVGAGI. V gave up 7 bases and J gave up 4 bases, with 11 bases separating them. CDR3 sequence (DNA): TGTGCCAGCAACGGGGACGGGAATCAGCCCCAGCATTTT. It translates to CASNGDGNQPQHF.

This clone has a handful of counts. The V and J genes are TRBV30 and TRBJ1-5, with D possibly TRBD1 on 5 matching bases. Trimming left V 2 bases short and J 3 bases short, with 11 bases between. Germline CDR1 GTSNPN, CDR2 SVGIG (reference sequence). The CDR3 consists of 14 residues. The CDR3 here is CAWSWGGNNQPQHF. CDR3 in DNA: TGTGCCTGGAGTTGGGGGGGGAACAATCAGCCCCAGCATTTT.

The chain recombines TRBV6-5 with TRBJ1-5, with D perhaps matching TRBD1 (5 bases). Trimming removed 6 bases from V and 7 bases from J, with 13 bases in between. Germline V gene lookup returns CDR1 MNHEY and CDR2 SVGAGI. The CDR3 extends over 13 amino acids. CDR3 nucleotides: TGTGCCAGCAGATATTGGGGCGGGCAGCCCCAGCATTTT. Protein product: CASRYWGGQPQHF.

The V call is TRBV21-1, the J call TRBJ1-6. TRBV21-1 corresponds to a pseudogene. This CDR3 has 17 amino acids. The CDR3 DNA is TGTGCCAGCATCACGCCTAGGGGGGCCACAGCAAATTCACCCCTCCACTTT. Its protein is CASITPRGATANSPLHF.

This chain links TRBV28 with TRBJ2-5, with 8 nucleotides matching TRBD1. The CDR3 has 15 residues. V trimming: 3 bases; J trimming: 4 bases; junction bases outside the gene matches: 7. Germline CDR1 and CDR2: MDHEN and SYDVKM. The CDR3 DNA sequence: TGTGCCAGCAGTTTGGTTTCAGGGGGCCGAGAGACCCAGTACTTC. This gives the protein CASSLVSGGRETQYF.

This clone turned up a few times. The chain employs TRBV12-5 and TRBJ2-2; D unclear. Trimming removed 5 bases at V and 4 bases at J, with 20 bases between. Germline values: CDR1 LGHNT, CDR2 FRNRAP. This CDR3 is built from 17 residues. CDR3: CASGAVVARAGTGELFF. As DNA, the CDR3 is TGTGCTAGTGGTGCCGTTGTAGCACGGGCAGGCACCGGGGAGCTGTTTTTT.

The sample holds a few counts of this clone. The CDR3 sequence: CASSRGTGTYEQYV. CDR3 nucleotides: TGTGCCAGCAGTAGAGGGACAGGGACCTACGAGCAGTACGTC. The chain carries TRBV6-2 or TRBV6-3 and TRBJ2-7; 9 positions agree with TRBD1. The CDR3 is 14 amino acids. The J segment lost 2 bases and the V segment lost 5 bases, leaving 4 bases of the junction unmatched. Per the germline V gene, CDR1 is MNHEY and CDR2 is SVGEGT.

The chain has TRBV7-2 and TRBJ2-5; perhaps TRBD1 as D (5 bases). This CDR3 contains 14 residues. V was clipped by 2 bases and J by 4 bases, with 11 bases between them. Germline CDR1 reads SGHTA; CDR2 reads FQGNSA. CDR3 sequence reads: CASSLRGNGETQYF. CDR3 DNA: TGTGCCAGCAGCTTAAGGGGCAATGGAGAGACCCAGTACTTC.

The V call is TRBV5-1, the J call TRBJ2-5; 9 bases line up with TRBD1. This CDR3 has 14 residues. V trimming: 2 bases; J trimming: 5 bases; junction bases outside the gene matches: 4. Germline V CDR1 and CDR2: SGHRS, YFSETQ. The CDR3 DNA is TGCGCCAGCAGCTTAGGGACAGGGCGGGAGACCCAGTACTTC. It specifies CASSLGTGRETQYF.

This clone was observed once. This chain connects TRBV5-1 to TRBJ2-5; the D gene is possibly TRBD1 (5 bases). The V gene's germline CDR1 is SGHRS and CDR2 YFSETQ. There are 13 residues in the CDR3. Trimming pared 5 bases from V and 2 bases from J, leaving 10 bases between. DNA of the CDR3: TGCGCCAGCAGTTACAGGTCTCAAGAGACCCAGTACTTC. Its protein is CASSYRSQETQYF.